This T cell receptor beta chain appears in the sequencing data of a study of cytomegalovirus exposure and HLA in healthy donors. This CDR3 contains 11 residues. Germline loops: CDR1 SGHTA, CDR2 FQGNSA. The V segment lost 1 base and the J segment 9 bases; nucleotides outside the gene matches: 0. The study ran its PCR with 60 Vbeta and 13 Jbeta primers. Sequenced by immunoSEQ multiplex PCR; TCRdb stores in-frame clones only, minus some. Of around 150,000 clones in the sample, roughly four fifths are singletons; the top ten hold 4.1%. The receptor was derived from a man in his fifties in good health and CMV-seropositive. The rearrangement joins TRBV7-2 to TRBJ2-7; 7 bases line up with TRBD2. Sequences were obtained from PBMCs. CDR3 loop: CASSLGGGQYF. CDR3 sequence (DNA): TGTGCCAGCAGCTTAGGGGGGGGGCAGTACTTC.